This T cell receptor beta chain was sequenced in a study of T cells in Graves' hyperthyroidism and ophthalmopathy. Across the study: Peripheral blood was acquired at first diagnosis, ahead of any therapy whatsoever. Study outcomes and limitations: The blood repertoire included most of the expanded thyroid clonotypes above 0.001.

V lost 4 bases and J lost 8; bases outside the gene matches: 4. The CDR3 runs to 12 residues. Germline values: CDR1 MDHEN, CDR2 SYDVKM. Subjects aged 18 to 65 presented with newly diagnosed hyperthyroidism of less than 2 months' duration. Template material for amplifying TCR beta CDR3 regions consisted of RNA transcripts. The HTBI primer set drove a first-round RT-PCR of the TCR CDR3. TCRdb re-derived calls from the multiplex PCR reads in MiXCR, one entry per CDR3 protein. Among roughly 400,000 distinct CDR3 sequences listed, around 25% were seen once. This clonotype showed up many times. Its antigen is still unknown.

The chain couples TRBV28 to TRBJ1-2, with 7 bases fitting TRBD1. The receptor was isolated from a man aged 50 to 60 with Graves' hyperthyroidism. What was sequenced was blood. The CDR3 nucleotides read TGTGCCAGCAGTTCCCAGGGGGGAGGCTACACCTTC. It is translated as CASSSQGGGYTF.